This TCR beta chain was obtained from a study of blood T cell repertoires in COVID-19 (dated by TCRdb to about 2020). About the full investigation: Samples from collaborators originated in the United States, Italy and Spain and spanned both the acute and convalescent phases of COVID-19. The material from the prospective study consisted of cDNA or gDNA derived from T cells, B-cell-depleted T cells, or PBMCs. Deeply sampled blood TCRbeta repertoires from subjects exposed to, actively infected with, or recovered from COVID-19 were included in the dataset. The repertoires were released in a freely available public database meant as a resource for research on the immune response to SARS-CoV-2. Samples came from the ongoing ImmuneRACE study (first 160 participants) plus 1,254 subjects from 6 global collaborators. A de-identified subject ID, COVID-19 status, age in years and sex were almost always included in the sample metadata. Where available, HLA class I and class II types were obtained from metadata supplied by the sample provider rather than from assay-based typing. What the work shows at the level of the full study, not this receptor alone: How much clinical and demographic metadata was included differed by source and by participant, and the metadata was provided uncurated.

Comments on this clone: No cognate antigen has been identified for it. Base qualities were left out, and no much larger clone turns up one base away.

TCRbeta CDR3 regions were amplified from genomic DNA by means of the immunoSEQ Assay, a bias-controlled multiplex PCR. On the authors' methods: The number of nucleated cells in each sample was estimated by amplification of reference gene primers within the assay. Sequence reads were collapsed and filtered to measure the absolute abundance of every unique TCRbeta CDR3 rearrangement. For each sample, productive Simpson clonality was calculated by taking the square root of Simpson's diversity index across productive rearrangements. This immuneACCESS table, as held by TCRdb, lists in-frame sequences with V and J called but not all clones. Of the missing ones, under half trace to an unresolved V gene in checked studies; the others have no known cause. Clonal size and the V and J genes are those of that table, whereas D and trimming came from the DNA. A total of about 160,000 clones appear in this sample, 82% of them only once. 7% of the sample is in the top ten clones.

The CDR3 spans 13 residues, from the cysteine through the valine. The only DNA kept is the CDR3, 39 bases in frame from the first base. The germline V gene yields ENHRY for CDR1 and SYGVKD for CDR2. Trimming takes 2 bases from V and 2 bases from J, and the germline ends sit 7 bases apart. At one collaborating source in Seattle, patients were enrolled during active infection and were followed longitudinally through the course of disease. Collaborating institutions collected whole blood in K2EDTA tubes following their own protocols. For TCRbeta analysis, collaborators shipped samples as frozen whole blood, isolated PBMCs, or DNA extracted from either of those sample types.

The V and J segments used are TRBV10-3 and TRBJ2-7, with an unclear D gene assignment. The sequence came from a middle-aged woman with COVID-19, enrolled during active disease. The sequencing sample was made of peripheral blood. The CDR3 region reads CAISEGRTYEQYV. The sequenced DNA is TGTGCCATCAGTGAGGGCCGTACCTACGAGCAGTACGTC.